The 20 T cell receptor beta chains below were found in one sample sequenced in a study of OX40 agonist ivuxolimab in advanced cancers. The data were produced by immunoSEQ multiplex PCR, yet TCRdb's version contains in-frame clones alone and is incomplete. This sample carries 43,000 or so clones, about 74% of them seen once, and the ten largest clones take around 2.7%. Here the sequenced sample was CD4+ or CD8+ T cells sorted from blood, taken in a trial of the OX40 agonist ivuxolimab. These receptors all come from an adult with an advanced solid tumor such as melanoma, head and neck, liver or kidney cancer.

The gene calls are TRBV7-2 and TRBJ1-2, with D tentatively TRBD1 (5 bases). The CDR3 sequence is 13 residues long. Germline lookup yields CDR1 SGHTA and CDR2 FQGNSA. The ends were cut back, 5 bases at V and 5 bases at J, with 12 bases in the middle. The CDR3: CASSPRDGYGYTF. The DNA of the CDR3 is TGTGCCAGCAGCCCTAGGGACGGGTATGGCTACACCTTC.

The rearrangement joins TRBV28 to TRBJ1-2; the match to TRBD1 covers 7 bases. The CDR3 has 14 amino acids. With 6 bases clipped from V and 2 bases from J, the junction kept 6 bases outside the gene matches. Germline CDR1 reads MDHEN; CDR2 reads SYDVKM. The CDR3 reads CASRSAGQNYGYTF. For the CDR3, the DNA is TGTGCCAGCAGGTCCGCGGGACAGAACTATGGCTACACCTTC.

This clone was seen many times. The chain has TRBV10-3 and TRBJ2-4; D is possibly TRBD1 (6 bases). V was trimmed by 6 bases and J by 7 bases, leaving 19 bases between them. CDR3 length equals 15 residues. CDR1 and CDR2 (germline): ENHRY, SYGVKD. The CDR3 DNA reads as TGTGCCATCAGGCCCTCCCGGACAGAGGAGAACATTCAGTACTTC. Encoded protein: CAIRPSRTEENIQYF.

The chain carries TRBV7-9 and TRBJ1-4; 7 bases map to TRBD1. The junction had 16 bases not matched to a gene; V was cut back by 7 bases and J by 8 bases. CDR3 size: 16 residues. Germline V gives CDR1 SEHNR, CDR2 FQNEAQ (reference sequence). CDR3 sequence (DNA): TGTGCCAGCAACTCCCCTGGGACAGTTGAAGAAGAAAAACTGTTTTTT. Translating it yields CASNSPGTVEEEKLFF.

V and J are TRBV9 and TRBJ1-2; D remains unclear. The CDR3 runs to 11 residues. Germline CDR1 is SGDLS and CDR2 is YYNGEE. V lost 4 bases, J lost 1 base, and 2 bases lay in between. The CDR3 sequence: CASSLNYGYTF. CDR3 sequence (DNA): TGTGCCAGCAGCCTTAACTATGGCTACACCTTC.

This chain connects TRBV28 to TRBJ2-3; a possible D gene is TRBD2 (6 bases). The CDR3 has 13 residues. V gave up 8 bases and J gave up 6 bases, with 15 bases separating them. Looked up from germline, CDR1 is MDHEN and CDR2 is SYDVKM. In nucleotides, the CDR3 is TGTGCCAGCGCGGGGTCCTCACGGGATACGCAGTATTTT. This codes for CASAGSSRDTQYF.

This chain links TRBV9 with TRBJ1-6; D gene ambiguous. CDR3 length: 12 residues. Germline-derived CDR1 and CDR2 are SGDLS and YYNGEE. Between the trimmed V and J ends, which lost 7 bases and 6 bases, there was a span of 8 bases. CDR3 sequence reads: CASRRGNSPLHF. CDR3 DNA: TGTGCCAGCCGCCGGGGTAATTCACCCCTCCACTTT.

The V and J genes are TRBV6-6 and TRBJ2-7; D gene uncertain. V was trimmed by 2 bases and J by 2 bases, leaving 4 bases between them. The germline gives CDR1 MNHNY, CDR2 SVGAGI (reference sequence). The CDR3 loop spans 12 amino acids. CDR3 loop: CASSYRAYEQYF. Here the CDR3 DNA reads TGTGCCAGCAGTTACAGAGCCTACGAGCAGTACTTC.

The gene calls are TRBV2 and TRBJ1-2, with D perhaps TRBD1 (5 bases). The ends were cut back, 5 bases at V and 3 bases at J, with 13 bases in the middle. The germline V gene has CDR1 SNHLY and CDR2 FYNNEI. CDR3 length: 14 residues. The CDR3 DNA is TGTGCCAGCAGTTTGGACACGGACGACTATGGCTACACCTTC. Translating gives CASSLDTDDYGYTF.

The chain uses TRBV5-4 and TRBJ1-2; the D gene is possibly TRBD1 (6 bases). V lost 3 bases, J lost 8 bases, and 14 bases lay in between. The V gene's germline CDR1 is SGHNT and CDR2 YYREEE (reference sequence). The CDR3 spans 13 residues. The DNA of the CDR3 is TGTGCCAGCAGCTCGTTACAGGGCCGGGGCTACACCTTC. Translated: CASSSLQGRGYTF.

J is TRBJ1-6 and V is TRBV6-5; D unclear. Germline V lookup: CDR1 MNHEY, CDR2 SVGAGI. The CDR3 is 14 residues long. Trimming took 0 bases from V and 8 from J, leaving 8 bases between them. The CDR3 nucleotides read TGTGCCAGCAGTTACTCGTTCTTAGATTCACCCCTCCACTTT. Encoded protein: CASSYSFLDSPLHF.

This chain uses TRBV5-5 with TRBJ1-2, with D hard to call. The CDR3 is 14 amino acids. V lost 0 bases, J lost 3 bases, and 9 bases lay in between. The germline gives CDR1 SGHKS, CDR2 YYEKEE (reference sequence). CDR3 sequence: CASSLAPADYGYTF. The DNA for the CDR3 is TGTGCCAGCAGCTTGGCCCCAGCGGACTATGGCTACACCTTC. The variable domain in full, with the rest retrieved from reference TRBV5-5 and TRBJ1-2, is DAGVTQSPTHLIKTRGQQVTLRCSPISGHKSVSWYQQVLGQGPQFIFQYYEKEERGRGNFPDRFSARQFPNYSSELNVNALLLGDSALYLCASSLAPADYGYTFGSGTRLTVV.

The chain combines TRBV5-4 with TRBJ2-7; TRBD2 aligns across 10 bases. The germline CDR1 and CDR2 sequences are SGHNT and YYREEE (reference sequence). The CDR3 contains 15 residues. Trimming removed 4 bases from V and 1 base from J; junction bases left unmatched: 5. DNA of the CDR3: TGTGCCAGCAGCGCAAGCGGGAGGGCGTCCTACGAGCAGTACTTC. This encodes CASSASGRASYEQYF.

CDR3 amino acids: CASSSRDSPYEQYF. DNA for the CDR3: TGTGCCAGTAGTAGCCGGGACAGCCCCTACGAGCAGTACTTC. This chain joins TRBV19 and TRBJ2-7; 7 nucleotides agree with TRBD1. Looked up from germline, CDR1 is LNHDA and CDR2 is SQIVND (reference sequence). The CDR3 has 14 amino acids. The V and J ends lost 4 bases and 2 bases, in that order; junction bases with no gene match: 5.

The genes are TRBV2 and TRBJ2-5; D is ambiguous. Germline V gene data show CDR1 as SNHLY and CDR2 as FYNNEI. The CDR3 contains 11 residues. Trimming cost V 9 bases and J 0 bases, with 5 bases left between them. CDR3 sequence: CARKYQETQYF. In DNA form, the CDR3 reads TGTGCCAGGAAATACCAAGAGACCCAGTACTTC.

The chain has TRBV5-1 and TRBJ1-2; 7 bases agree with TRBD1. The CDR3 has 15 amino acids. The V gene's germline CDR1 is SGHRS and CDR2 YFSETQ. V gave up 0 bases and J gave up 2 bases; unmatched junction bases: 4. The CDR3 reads CASSLVGTANYGYTF. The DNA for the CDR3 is TGCGCCAGCAGCTTGGTAGGGACAGCCAACTATGGCTACACCTTC. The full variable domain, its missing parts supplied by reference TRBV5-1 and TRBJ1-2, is KAGVTQTPRYLIKTRGQQVTLSCSPISGHRSVSWYQQTPGQGLQFLFEYFSETQRNKGNFPGRFSGRQFSNSRSEMNVSTLELGDSALYLCASSLVGTANYGYTFGSGTRLTVV.

CDR3 protein: CASSEVGSSYEQYF. The CDR3 DNA reads as TGCGCCAGCAGTGAGGTCGGGAGCTCCTACGAGCAGTACTTC. This sequence joins TRBV10-1 and TRBJ2-7, with D tentatively TRBD2 (6 bases). The CDR3 extends over 14 amino acids. Germline-derived CDR1 and CDR2 are WNHNN and SYGVQD (reference sequence). Trimming shortened V by 2 bases and J by 0 bases, and 8 bases separated the two germline ends.

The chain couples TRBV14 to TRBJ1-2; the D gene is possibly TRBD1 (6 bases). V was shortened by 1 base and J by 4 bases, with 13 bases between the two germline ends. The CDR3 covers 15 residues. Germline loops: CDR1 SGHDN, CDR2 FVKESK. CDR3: CASSQAGETGYGYTF. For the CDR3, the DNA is TGTGCCAGCAGCCAAGCAGGGGAAACAGGCTATGGCTACACCTTC.

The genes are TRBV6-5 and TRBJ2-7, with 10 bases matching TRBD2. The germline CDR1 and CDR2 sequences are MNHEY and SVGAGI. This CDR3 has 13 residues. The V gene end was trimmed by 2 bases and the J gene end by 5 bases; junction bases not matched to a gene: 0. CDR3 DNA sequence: TGTGCCAGCAGTTACAGCGGGAGGGACGAGCAGTACTTC. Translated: CASSYSGRDEQYF.

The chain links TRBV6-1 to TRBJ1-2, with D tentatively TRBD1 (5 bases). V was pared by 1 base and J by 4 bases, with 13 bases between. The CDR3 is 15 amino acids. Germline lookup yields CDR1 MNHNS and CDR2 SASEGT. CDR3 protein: CASSEGGSNSYGYTF. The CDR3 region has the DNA TGTGCCAGCAGTGAAGGGGGGTCTAACTCCTATGGCTACACCTTC.